The source of this T cell receptor (beta chain) is a study of shared clonotypes between healthy human individuals. Data came from immunoSEQ multiplex PCR; TCRdb stores just in-frame clones and leaves some out. Of 1,500,000 or so clones detected, approximately 98.5% appear once; the ten largest clones hold over 0.3%. The germline V gene encodes CDR1 MNHNS and CDR2 SASEGT. Trimming removed 5 bases from V and 4 bases from J; junction bases left unmatched: 10. This CDR3 contains 15 residues. There were no recent acute infections or vaccinations among the donors, who were healthy HIV-negative adults. J is TRBJ2-5 and V is TRBV6-1; 7 nucleotides agree with TRBD1. Sequencing was carried out using naive CD4+ T cells sorted from blood. Stated subset: CD45RA+ positively selected. This TCR derives from a man younger than 40 in good health. The CDR3 sequence: CASSFGTVKRETQYF. The CDR3 DNA reads as TGTGCCAGCAGTTTTGGGACAGTTAAACGAGAGACCCAGTACTTC.